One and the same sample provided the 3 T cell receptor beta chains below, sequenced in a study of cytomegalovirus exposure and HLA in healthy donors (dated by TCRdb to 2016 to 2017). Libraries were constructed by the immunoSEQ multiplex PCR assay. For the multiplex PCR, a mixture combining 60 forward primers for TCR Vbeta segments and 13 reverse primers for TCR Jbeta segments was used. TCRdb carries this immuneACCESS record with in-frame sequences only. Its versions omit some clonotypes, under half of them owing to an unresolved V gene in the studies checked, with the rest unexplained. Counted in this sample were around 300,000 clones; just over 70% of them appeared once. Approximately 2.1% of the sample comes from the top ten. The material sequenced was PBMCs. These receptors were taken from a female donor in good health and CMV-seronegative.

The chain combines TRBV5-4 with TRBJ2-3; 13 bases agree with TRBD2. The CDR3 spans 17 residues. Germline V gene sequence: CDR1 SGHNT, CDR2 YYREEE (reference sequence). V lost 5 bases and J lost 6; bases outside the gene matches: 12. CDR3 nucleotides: TGTGCCAGCAGACAGACTCGGACTAGCGGGAGCGTTGATACGCAGTATTTT. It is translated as CASRQTRTSGSVDTQYF. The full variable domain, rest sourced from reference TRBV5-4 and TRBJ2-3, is ETGVTQSPTHLIKTRGQQVTLRCSSQSGHNTVSWYQQALGQGPQFIFQYYREEENGRGNFPPRFSGLQFPNYSSELNVNALELDDSALYLCASRQTRTSGSVDTQYFGPGTRLTVL.

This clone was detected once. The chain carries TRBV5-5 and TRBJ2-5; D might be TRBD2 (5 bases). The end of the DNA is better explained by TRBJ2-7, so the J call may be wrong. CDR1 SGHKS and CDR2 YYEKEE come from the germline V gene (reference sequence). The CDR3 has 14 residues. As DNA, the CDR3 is TGTGCCAGCAGCTTGGTGGCGGGCTCCTACGAGCAGTACTTC. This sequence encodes CASSLVAGSYEQYF.

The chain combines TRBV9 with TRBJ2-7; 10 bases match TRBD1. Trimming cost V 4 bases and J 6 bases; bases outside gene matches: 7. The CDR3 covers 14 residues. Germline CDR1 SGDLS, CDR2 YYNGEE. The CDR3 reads CASSPRQGAPEQYF. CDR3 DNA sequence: TGTGCCAGCAGCCCTCGACAGGGGGCTCCCGAGCAGTACTTC.